Shown below are 2 T cell receptor beta chains from a single sample sequenced in a study of cytomegalovirus exposure and HLA in healthy donors. Use of 60 Vbeta and 13 Jbeta primers characterized the PCR. Method: immunoSEQ multiplex PCR; TCRdb's copy keeps in-frame clones and lacks some. The data show 140,000 or so clones, roughly 90% seen once. The sample taken for sequencing was PBMCs. These receptors were collected from a woman in her forties in good health and CMV-seronegative.

This clone was observed a handful of times. The rearrangement links TRBV6-4 to TRBJ2-1, with a possible D match to TRBD2 (5 bases). Per germline, CDR1 MRHNA and CDR2 SNTAGT. Trimming removed 4 bases from V and 12 bases from J, with 7 bases in between. The CDR3 consists of 10 residues. The CDR3 loop reads CASSGRGQFF. DNA for the CDR3: TGTGCCAGCAGTGGTCGGGGGCAGTTCTTC.

V and J are TRBV5-6 and TRBJ2-3; the D gene is possibly TRBD1 (6 bases). Between the trimmed V and J ends, which lost 7 bases and 7 bases, there was a span of 13 bases. The CDR3 has 12 residues. Germline V gene lookup returns CDR1 SGHDT and CDR2 YYEEEE. The CDR3, as DNA: TGTGCCAGCGGGGGCTTCGGTAATACGCAGTATTTT. The encoded protein is CASGGFGNTQYF.